This T cell receptor beta chain was retrieved from a study of metastatic and nonmetastatic thyroid tumors. Study-wide background: A comparison of repertoires was made across blood and tumor or nodule tissue from malignant and benign thyroid patients.

Germline CDR1 is LNHDA and CDR2 is SQIVND (reference sequence). The CDR3 is 16 residues long. The V end lost 5 bases, the J end lost 10 bases, and 24 bases lay between the germline ends. MiXCR reprocessed the PCR reads for TCRdb. The table shows some 28,000 clones, with roughly 16% occurring only once. Study-level results: A significant increase in TCR beta diversity was reportedly seen in malignant thyroid tumors relative to benign nodules, in blood and tumor.

Treatment of any kind had been given to no patient before thyroid surgery. This clone occurred many times. Antigen specificity is unknown. This chain connects TRBV19 to TRBJ2-1, with D perhaps TRBD1 or TRBD2 (6 bases each). This receptor was taken from a female donor with papillary thyroid cancer or a benign thyroid nodule (not recorded which). Some clones in this sample may be carry-over from other donors' samples. Source material: blood. The CDR3 DNA sequence: TGTGCCAGTAGTCCCGGGACATTCGGATATCGGGGGGAGCAGTTCTTC. It specifies CASSPGTFGYRGEQFF.